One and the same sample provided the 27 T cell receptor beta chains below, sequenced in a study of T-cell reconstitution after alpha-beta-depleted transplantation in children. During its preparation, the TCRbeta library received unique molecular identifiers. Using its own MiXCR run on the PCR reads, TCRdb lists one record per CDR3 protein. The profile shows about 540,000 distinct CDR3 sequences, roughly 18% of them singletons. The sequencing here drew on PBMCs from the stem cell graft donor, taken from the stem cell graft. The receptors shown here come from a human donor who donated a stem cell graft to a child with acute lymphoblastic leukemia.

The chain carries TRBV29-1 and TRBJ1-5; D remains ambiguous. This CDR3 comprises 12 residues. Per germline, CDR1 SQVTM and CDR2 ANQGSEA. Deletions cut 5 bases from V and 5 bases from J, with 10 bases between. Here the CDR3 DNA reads TGCAGCGTTAGGTTTGGGGATCAGCCCCAGCATTTT. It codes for CSVRFGDQPQHF.

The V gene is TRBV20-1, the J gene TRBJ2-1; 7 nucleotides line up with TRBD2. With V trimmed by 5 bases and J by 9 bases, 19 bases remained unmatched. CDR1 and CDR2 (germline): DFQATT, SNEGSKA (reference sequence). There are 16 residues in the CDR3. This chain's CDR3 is CSAGGFLAEERSEQFF. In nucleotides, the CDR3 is TGCAGTGCTGGAGGATTCCTAGCGGAGGAGCGGAGTGAGCAGTTCTTC.

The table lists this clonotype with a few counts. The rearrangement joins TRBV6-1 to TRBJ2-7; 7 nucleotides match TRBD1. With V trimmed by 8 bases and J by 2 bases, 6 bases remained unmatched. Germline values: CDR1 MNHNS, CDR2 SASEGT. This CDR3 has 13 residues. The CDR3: CASGRTGPYEQYF. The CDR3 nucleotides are TGTGCCAGCGGGCGGACAGGCCCCTACGAGCAGTACTTC.

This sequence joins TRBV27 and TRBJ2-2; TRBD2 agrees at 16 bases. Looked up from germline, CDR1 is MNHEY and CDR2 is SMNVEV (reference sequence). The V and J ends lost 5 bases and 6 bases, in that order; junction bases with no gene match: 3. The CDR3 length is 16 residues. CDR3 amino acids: CASSPGTSGRAGELFF. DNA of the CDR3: TGTGCCAGCAGTCCCGGGACTAGCGGGAGGGCCGGGGAGCTGTTTTTT.

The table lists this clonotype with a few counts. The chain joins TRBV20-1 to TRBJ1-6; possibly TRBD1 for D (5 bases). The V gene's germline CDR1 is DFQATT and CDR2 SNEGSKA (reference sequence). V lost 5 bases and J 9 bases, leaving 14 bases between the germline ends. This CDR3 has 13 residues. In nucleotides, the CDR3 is TGCAGTGCTGGGACCCCGAGGGTTTCACCCCTCCACTTT. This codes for CSAGTPRVSPLHF.

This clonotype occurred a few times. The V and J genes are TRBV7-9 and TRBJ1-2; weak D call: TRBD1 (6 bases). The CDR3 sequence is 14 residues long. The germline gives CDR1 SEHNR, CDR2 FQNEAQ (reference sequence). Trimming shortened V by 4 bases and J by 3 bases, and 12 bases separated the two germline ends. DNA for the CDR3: TGTGCCAGCAGCTACCCGGGGGGGCACTATGGCTACACCTTC. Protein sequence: CASSYPGGHYGYTF.

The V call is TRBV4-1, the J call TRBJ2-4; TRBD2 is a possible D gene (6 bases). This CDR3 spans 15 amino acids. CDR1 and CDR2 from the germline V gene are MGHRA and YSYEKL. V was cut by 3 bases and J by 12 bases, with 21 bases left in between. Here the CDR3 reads CASSQDFHAGIPQYF. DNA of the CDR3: TGCGCCAGCAGCCAGGATTTCCACGCGGGAATCCCTCAGTACTTC.

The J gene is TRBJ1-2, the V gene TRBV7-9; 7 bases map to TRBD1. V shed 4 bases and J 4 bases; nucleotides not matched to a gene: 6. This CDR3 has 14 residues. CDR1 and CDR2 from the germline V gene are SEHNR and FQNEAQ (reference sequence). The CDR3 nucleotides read TGTGCCAGCAGCTCTCAGGGGGATGGCTATGGCTACACCTTC. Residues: CASSSQGDGYGYTF.

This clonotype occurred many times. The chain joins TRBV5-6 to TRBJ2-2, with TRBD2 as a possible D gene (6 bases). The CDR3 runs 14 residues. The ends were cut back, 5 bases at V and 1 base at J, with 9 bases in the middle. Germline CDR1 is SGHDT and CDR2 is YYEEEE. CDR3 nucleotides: TGTGCCAGCAGTTCCGGGAGGAACACCGGGGAGCTGTTTTTT. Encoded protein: CASSSGRNTGELFF.

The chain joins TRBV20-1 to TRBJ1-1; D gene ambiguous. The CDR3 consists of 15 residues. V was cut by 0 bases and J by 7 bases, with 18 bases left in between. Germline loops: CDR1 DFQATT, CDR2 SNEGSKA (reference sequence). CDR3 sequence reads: CSARDLLGELSEAFF. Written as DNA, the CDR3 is TGCAGTGCTAGAGATTTATTAGGTGAATTAAGTGAAGCTTTCTTT.

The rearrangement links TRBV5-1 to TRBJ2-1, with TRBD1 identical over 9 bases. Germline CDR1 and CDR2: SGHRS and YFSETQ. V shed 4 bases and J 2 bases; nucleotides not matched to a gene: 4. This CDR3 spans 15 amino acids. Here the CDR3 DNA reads TGCGCCAGCAGCCCGGGACAGGGTACCTACAATGAGCAGTTCTTC. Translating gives CASSPGQGTYNEQFF.

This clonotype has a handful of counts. For the CDR3, the DNA is TGTGCCAGCAGTTACGATGTAGCGGGAGGCCCCGGTCCCGACAATGAGCAGTTCTTC. It translates to CASSYDVAGGPGPDNEQFF. This rearrangement joins TRBV6-5 to TRBJ2-1; TRBD2 agrees at 10 bases. Trimming cost V 2 bases and J 5 bases; bases outside gene matches: 15. The CDR3 has 19 residues. From germline, CDR1 is MNHEY and CDR2 SVGAGI.

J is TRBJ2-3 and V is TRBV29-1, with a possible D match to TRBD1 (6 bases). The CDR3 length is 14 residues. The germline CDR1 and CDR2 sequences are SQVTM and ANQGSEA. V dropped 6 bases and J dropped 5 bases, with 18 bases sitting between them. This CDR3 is CSVNGQLGRDTQYF. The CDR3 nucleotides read TGCAGCGTAAACGGACAGTTGGGCAGAGATACGCAGTATTTT.

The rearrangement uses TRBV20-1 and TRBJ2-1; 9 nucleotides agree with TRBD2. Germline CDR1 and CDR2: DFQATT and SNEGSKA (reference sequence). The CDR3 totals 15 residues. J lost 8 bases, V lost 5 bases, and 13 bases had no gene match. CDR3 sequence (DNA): TGCAGTGCTCTACCCCTGGCTAGCGGGAACCATGAGCAGTTCTTC. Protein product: CSALPLASGNHEQFF.

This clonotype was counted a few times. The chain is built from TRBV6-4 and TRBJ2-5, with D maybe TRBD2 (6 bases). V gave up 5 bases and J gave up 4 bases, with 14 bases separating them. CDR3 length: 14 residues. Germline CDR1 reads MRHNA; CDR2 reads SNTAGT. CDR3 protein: CASSRTGAAETQYF. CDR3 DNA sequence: TGTGCCAGCAGTAGGACGGGAGCAGCAGAGACCCAGTACTTC.

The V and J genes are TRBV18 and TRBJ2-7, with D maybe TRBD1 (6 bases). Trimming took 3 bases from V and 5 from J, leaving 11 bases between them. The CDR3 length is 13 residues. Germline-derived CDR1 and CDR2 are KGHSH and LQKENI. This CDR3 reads CASSPNRDNEQYF. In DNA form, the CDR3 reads TGTGCCAGCTCACCGAACAGGGACAACGAGCAGTACTTC. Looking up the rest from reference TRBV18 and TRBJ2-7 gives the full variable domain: NAGVMQNPRHLVRRRGQEARLRCSPMKGHSHVYWYRQLPEEGLKFMVYLQKENIIDESGMPKERFSAEFPKEGPSILRIQQVVRGDSAAYFCASSPNRDNEQYFGPGTRLTVT.

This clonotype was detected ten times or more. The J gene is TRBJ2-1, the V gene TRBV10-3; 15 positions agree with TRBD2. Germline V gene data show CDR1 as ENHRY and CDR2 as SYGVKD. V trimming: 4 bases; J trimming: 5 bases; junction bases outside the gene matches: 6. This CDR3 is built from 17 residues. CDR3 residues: CAISVGLAGGPDNEQFF. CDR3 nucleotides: TGTGCCATCAGTGTAGGACTAGCGGGAGGGCCTGACAATGAGCAGTTCTTC.

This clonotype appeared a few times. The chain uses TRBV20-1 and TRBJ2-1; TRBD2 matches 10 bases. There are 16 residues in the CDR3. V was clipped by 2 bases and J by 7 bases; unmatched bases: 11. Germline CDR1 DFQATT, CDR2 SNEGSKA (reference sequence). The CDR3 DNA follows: TGCAGTGCTAGAATTACTAGCGGGATAAGGGGAAATGAGCAGTTCTTC. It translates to CSARITSGIRGNEQFF.

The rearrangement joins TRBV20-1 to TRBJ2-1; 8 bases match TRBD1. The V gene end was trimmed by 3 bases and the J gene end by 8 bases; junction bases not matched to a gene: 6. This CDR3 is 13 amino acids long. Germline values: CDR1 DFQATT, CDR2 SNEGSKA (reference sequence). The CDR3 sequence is CSASTGGLDEQFF. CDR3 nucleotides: TGCAGTGCTAGCACAGGGGGGTTAGATGAGCAGTTCTTC.

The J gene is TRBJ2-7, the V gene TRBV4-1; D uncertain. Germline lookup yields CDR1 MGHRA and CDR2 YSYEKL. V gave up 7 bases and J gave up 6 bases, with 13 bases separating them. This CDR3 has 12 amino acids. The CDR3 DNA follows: TGCGCCAGCAAAGGATCCGGTCGCGAGCAGTACTTC. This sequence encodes CASKGSGREQYF.

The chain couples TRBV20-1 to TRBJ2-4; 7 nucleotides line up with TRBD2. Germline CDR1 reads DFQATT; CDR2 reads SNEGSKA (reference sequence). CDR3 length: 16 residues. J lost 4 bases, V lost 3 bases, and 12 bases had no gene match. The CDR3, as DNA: TGCAGTGCTAGCAGGCTAGCGGACGCCGGGAAAAACATTCAGTACTTC. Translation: CSASRLADAGKNIQYF.

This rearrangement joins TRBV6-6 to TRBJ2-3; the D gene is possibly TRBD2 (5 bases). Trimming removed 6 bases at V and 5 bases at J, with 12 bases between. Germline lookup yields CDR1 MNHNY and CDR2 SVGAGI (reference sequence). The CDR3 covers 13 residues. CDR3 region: CASSHAAGDTQYF. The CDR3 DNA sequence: TGTGCCAGCAGCCACGCCGCGGGAGATACGCAGTATTTT.

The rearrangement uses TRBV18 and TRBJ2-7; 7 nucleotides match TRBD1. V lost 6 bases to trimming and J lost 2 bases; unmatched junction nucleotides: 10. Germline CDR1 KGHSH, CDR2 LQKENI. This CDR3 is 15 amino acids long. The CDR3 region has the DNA TGTGCCAGCTCCCTCCCCCTGCAGGGGGCCTACGAGCAGTACTTC. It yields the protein CASSLPLQGAYEQYF.

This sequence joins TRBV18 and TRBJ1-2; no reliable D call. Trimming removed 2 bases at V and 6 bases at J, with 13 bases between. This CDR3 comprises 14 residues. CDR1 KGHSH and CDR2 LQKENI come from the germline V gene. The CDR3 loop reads CASSPSAAGNGYTF. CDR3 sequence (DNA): TGTGCCAGCTCACCAAGCGCGGCAGGCAATGGCTACACCTTC.

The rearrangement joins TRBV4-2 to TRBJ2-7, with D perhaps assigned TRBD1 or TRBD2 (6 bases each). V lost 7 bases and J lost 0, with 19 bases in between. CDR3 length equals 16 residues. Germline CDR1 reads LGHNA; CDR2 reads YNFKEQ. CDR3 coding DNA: TGTGCCAGCACTCGGGGGCTAGCGTTGAGCTCCTACGAGCAGTACTTC. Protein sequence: CASTRGLALSSYEQYF.

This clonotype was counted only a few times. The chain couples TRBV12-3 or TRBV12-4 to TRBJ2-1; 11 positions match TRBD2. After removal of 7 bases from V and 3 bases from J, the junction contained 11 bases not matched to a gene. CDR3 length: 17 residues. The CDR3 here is CASNCSGRVVYYNEQFF. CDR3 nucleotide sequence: TGTGCCAGCAATTGTAGCGGGAGGGTTGTCTACTACAATGAGCAGTTCTTC.

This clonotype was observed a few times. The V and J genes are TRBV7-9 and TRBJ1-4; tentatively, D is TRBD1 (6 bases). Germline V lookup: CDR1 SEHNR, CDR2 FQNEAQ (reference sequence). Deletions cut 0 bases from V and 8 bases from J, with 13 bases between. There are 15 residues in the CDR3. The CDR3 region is CASSLAQGISEKLFF. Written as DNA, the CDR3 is TGTGCCAGCAGCTTAGCCCAGGGGATCAGCGAAAAACTGTTTTTT. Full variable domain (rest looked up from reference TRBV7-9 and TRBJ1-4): DTGVSQNPRHKITKRGQNVTFRCDPISEHNRLYWYRQTLGQGPEFLTYFQNEAQLEKSRLLSDRFSAERPKGSFSTLEIQRTEQGDSAMYLCASSLAQGISEKLFFGSGTQLSVL.